What follows is one T cell receptor beta chain and its context. What it recognizes is unknown. An end of the junction does not agree with germline; a read error may underlie this. These data originate in a study of response to subunit inactivated influenza vaccine. TCRdb analysed the RT-PCR reads with MiXCR anew, one entry per CDR3 protein. The profile shows approximately 700,000 distinct CDR3 sequences, around a sixth of them singletons. The CDR3 length is 19 residues. Study results and caveats: Authors suggested seasonal influenza vaccinations each recruit few new T cells.

Sequenced here: PBMCs from blood, sampled less than 13 days after vaccination. This TCR was recovered from a man in his fifties who received an inactivated influenza vaccine. The chain links TRBV12-3 or TRBV12-4 to TRBJ2-2; D gene uncertain. The CDR3 spells CTSSLVLVWSGPNTGELFF. The CDR3 DNA is TGTACCAGCAGTTTAGTCTTAGTTTGGTCCGGCCCGAACACCGGGGAGCTGTTTTTT.